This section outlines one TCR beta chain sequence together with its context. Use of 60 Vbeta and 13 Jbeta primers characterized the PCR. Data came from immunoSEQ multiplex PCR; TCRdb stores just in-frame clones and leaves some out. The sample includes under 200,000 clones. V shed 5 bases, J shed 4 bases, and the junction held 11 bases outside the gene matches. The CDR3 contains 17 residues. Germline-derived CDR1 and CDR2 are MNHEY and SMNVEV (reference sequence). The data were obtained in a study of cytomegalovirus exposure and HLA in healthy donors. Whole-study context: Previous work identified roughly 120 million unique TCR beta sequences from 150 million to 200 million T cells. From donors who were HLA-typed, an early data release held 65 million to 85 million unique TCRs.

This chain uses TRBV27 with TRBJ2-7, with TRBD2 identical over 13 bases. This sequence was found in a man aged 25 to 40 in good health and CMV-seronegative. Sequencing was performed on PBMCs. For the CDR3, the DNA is TGTGCCAGCAGTCCCAGGACTAGCGGGGGCCAGCGGTACGAGCAGTACTTC. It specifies CASSPRTSGGQRYEQYF.